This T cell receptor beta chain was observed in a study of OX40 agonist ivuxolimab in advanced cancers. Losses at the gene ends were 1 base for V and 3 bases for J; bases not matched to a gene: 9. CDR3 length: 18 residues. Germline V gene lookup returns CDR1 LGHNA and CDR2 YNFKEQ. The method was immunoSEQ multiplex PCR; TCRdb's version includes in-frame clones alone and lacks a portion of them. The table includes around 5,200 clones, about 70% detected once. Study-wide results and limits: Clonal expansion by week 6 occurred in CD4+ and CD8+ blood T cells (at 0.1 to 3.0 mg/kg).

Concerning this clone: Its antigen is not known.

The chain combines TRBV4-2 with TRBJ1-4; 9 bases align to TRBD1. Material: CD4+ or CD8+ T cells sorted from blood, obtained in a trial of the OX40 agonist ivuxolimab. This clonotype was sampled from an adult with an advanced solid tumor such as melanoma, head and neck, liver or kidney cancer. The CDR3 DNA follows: TGTGCCAGCAGCCAAGCAGGGGGACAGGGTCGTGCTAATGAAAAACTGTTTTTT. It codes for CASSQAGGQGRANEKLFF.